A selection of T cell receptor beta chains follows, all from one sample in a study of PD-1 blockade in classical Hodgkin lymphoma. TCRdb's table, derived via immunoSEQ multiplex PCR, lists solely in-frame clones and lacks some. The top ten hold roughly 15% of the sample, which has over 85,000 clones, 81% seen once. This material consisted of peripheral blood mononuclear cells (PBMCs), taken before the second cycle of nivolumab. The source of these receptors is a human donor with classical Hodgkin lymphoma. The CDR3 runs from the conserved cysteine through the conserved F or W. The order of the fields is D gene, J gene, clone size, V gene, CDR3 protein, CDR3 DNA. The D gene is left open where the match is weak. Only some rows state a clone size, as once, few, many or a class for expanded clones.

d_gene: -; j_gene: TRBJ2-1; abundance: -; v_gene: TRBV7-2; CDR3aa: CASSPGLSYNEQFF; CDR3nt: TGTGCCAGCAGCCCGGGGCTTTCCTACAATGAGCAGTTCTTC
d_gene: -; j_gene: TRBJ1-5; abundance: -; v_gene: TRBV27; CDR3aa: CASSLGGGRNQPQHF; CDR3nt: TGTGCCAGCAGTCTGGGCGGGGGCAGGAATCAGCCCCAGCATTTT
d_gene: -; j_gene: TRBJ2-2; abundance: few; v_gene: TRBV5-1; CDR3aa: CASSSGSTSGNTGELFF; CDR3nt: TGCGCCAGCAGCTCGGGATCCACATCAGGGAACACCGGGGAGCTGTTTTTT
d_gene: -; j_gene: TRBJ2-3; abundance: few; v_gene: TRBV29-1; CDR3aa: CSVVAAADTQYF; CDR3nt: TGCAGCGTAGTAGCTGCGGCGGATACGCAGTATTTT
d_gene: TRBD2; j_gene: TRBJ2-1; abundance: -; v_gene: TRBV19; CDR3aa: CASSVPGLAVSNEQFF; CDR3nt: TGTGCCAGTAGTGTCCCGGGACTAGCGGTCTCCAATGAGCAGTTCTTC
d_gene: TRBD1; j_gene: TRBJ1-3; abundance: few; v_gene: TRBV6-1; CDR3aa: CASSQDRGLGNTIYF; CDR3nt: TGTGCCAGCAGTCAGGACAGGGGGCTTGGAAACACCATATATTTT
d_gene: TRBD2; j_gene: TRBJ2-1; abundance: -; v_gene: TRBV11-2; CDR3aa: CASSSLTSGSMDEQFF; CDR3nt: TGTGCCAGCAGCTCCCTGACTAGCGGGAGTATGGATGAGCAGTTCTTC
d_gene: -; j_gene: TRBJ2-2; abundance: few; v_gene: TRBV6-6; CDR3aa: CASIRGGGRTGELFF; CDR3nt: TGTGCCAGCATCAGGGGAGGCGGGAGAACCGGGGAGCTGTTTTTT
d_gene: -; j_gene: TRBJ1-2; abundance: -; v_gene: TRBV5-1; CDR3aa: CASSAGTDYGYTF; CDR3nt: TGCGCCAGCAGCGCGGGGACCGACTATGGCTACACCTTC
d_gene: -; j_gene: TRBJ2-7; abundance: -; v_gene: TRBV10-2; CDR3aa: CASSEYGASYEQYF; CDR3nt: TGCGCCAGCAGTGAGTATGGGGCATCCTACGAGCAGTACTTC
d_gene: -; j_gene: TRBJ2-2; abundance: -; v_gene: TRBV6-7; CDR3aa: CASSTTVGGELFF; CDR3nt: TGTGCCAGCAGCACAACCGTCGGAGGGGAGCTGTTTTTT
d_gene: TRBD2; j_gene: TRBJ2-7; abundance: few; v_gene: TRBV30; CDR3aa: CAWLAGGVDEQYF; CDR3nt: TGTGCCTGGCTAGCGGGAGGGGTCGACGAGCAGTACTTC
d_gene: -; j_gene: TRBJ2-7; abundance: -; v_gene: TRBV5-6; CDR3aa: CASSLPGRASYEQYF; CDR3nt: TGTGCCAGCAGCCTCCCCGGCAGGGCCTCCTACGAGCAGTACTTC
d_gene: -; j_gene: TRBJ1-2; abundance: -; v_gene: TRBV28; CDR3aa: CASALFSTVPGYTF; CDR3nt: TGTGCCAGCGCCCTCTTTTCGACCGTACCGGGCTACACCTTC
d_gene: TRBD2; j_gene: TRBJ2-1; abundance: few; v_gene: TRBV5-1; CDR3aa: CASSLDPSGSGEQFF; CDR3nt: TGCGCCAGCAGCTTGGATCCTAGCGGGAGCGGTGAGCAGTTCTTC
d_gene: TRBD2; j_gene: TRBJ2-5; abundance: -; v_gene: TRBV7-6; CDR3aa: CASSPLAGAAGETQYF; CDR3nt: TGTGCCAGCAGCCCACTAGCGGGAGCTGCGGGAGAGACCCAGTACTTC
d_gene: TRBD2; j_gene: TRBJ2-7; abundance: -; v_gene: TRBV10-1; CDR3aa: CASSESFGGLAGDEQYF; CDR3nt: TGCGCCAGCAGTGAGTCGTTTGGGGGACTAGCGGGAGACGAGCAGTACTTC
d_gene: -; j_gene: TRBJ1-2; abundance: -; v_gene: TRBV6-1; CDR3aa: CASSEQGWYGYTF; CDR3nt: TGTGCCAGCAGTGAACAGGGGTGGTATGGCTACACCTTC
d_gene: TRBD1; j_gene: TRBJ2-3; abundance: -; v_gene: TRBV6-1; CDR3aa: CASTEPGTVSTDTQYF; CDR3nt: TGTGCCAGCACTGAACCCGGGACAGTAAGCACAGATACGCAGTATTTT
d_gene: TRBD1; j_gene: TRBJ1-4; abundance: -; v_gene: TRBV4-2; CDR3aa: CASSQLGQAEEKLFF; CDR3nt: TGTGCCAGCAGCCAATTGGGACAGGCAGAGGAAAAACTGTTTTTT
d_gene: TRBD2; j_gene: TRBJ2-7; abundance: -; v_gene: TRBV7-6; CDR3aa: CASSPGGGWIYEQYF; CDR3nt: TGTGCCAGCAGCCCCGGGGGGGGTTGGATATACGAGCAGTACTTC
d_gene: -; j_gene: TRBJ2-7; abundance: -; v_gene: TRBV7-9; CDR3aa: CASSLVGIVSEQYF; CDR3nt: TGTGCCAGCAGCTTAGTGGGCATTGTCAGCGAGCAGTACTTC
d_gene: -; j_gene: TRBJ2-7; abundance: -; v_gene: TRBV10-3; CDR3aa: CAISGSLGDYEQYF; CDR3nt: TGTGCCATCAGTGGGTCTCTGGGCGACTACGAGCAGTACTTC
d_gene: TRBD1; j_gene: TRBJ2-7; abundance: few; v_gene: TRBV6-5; CDR3aa: CASSYSGRGTYEQYF; CDR3nt: TGTGCCAGCAGTTACTCGGGCAGGGGGACCTACGAGCAGTACTTC
d_gene: -; j_gene: TRBJ2-1; abundance: -; v_gene: TRBV10-3; CDR3aa: CAIAGLPYNEQFF; CDR3nt: TGTGCCATCGCCGGACTACCTTACAATGAGCAGTTCTTC
d_gene: -; j_gene: TRBJ2-5; abundance: few; v_gene: TRBV7-2; CDR3aa: CASSLTRSSETQYF; CDR3nt: TGTGCCAGCAGCCTCACCAGGTCGTCAGAGACCCAGTACTTC
d_gene: -; j_gene: TRBJ1-1; abundance: -; v_gene: TRBV5-1; CDR3aa: CASSLTERAEAFF; CDR3nt: TGCGCCAGCAGCTTGACGGAGCGAGCTGAAGCTTTCTTT
d_gene: -; j_gene: TRBJ2-7; abundance: few; v_gene: TRBV5-5; CDR3aa: CASSLHTGEQYF; CDR3nt: TGTGCCAGCAGTTTGCACACGGGGGAGCAGTACTTC
d_gene: -; j_gene: TRBJ1-4; abundance: -; v_gene: TRBV25-1; CDR3aa: CASSQLQGLNEKLFF; CDR3nt: TGTGCCAGCAGTCAACTACAGGGCCTTAATGAAAAACTGTTTTTT
d_gene: TRBD2; j_gene: TRBJ2-1; abundance: -; v_gene: TRBV5-4; CDR3aa: CASSLGIRTLAGGPNEQFF; CDR3nt: TGTGCCAGCAGCCTGGGGATCCGCACCCTGGCGGGAGGGCCTAATGAGCAGTTCTTC
d_gene: -; j_gene: TRBJ1-5; abundance: -; v_gene: TRBV27; CDR3aa: CASAENNQPQHF; CDR3nt: TGTGCCAGCGCGGAGAACAATCAGCCCCAGCATTTT
d_gene: TRBD1; j_gene: TRBJ1-5; abundance: once; v_gene: TRBV28; CDR3aa: CASSKTGDQPQHF; CDR3nt: TGTGCCAGCAGCAAAACAGGGGACCAGCCCCAGCATTTT
d_gene: -; j_gene: TRBJ1-2; abundance: few; v_gene: TRBV28; CDR3aa: CASTGSQTHYTF; CDR3nt: TGTGCCAGCACGGGAAGCCAGACCCACTACACCTTC
d_gene: TRBD1; j_gene: TRBJ1-1; abundance: -; v_gene: TRBV6-5; CDR3aa: CASRPPTGGTEAFF; CDR3nt: TGTGCCAGCAGACCCCCCACAGGGGGCACTGAAGCTTTCTTT
d_gene: -; j_gene: TRBJ1-2; abundance: -; v_gene: TRBV10-3; CDR3aa: CAISEGVGGQPAF; CDR3nt: TGTGCCATCAGTGAGGGGGTGGGTGGCCAACCGGCCTTC
d_gene: TRBD2; j_gene: TRBJ2-1; abundance: -; v_gene: TRBV9; CDR3aa: CASSGPLAGALRQFF; CDR3nt: TGTGCCAGCAGCGGACCACTAGCGGGAGCGTTGCGGCAGTTCTTC
d_gene: TRBD1; j_gene: TRBJ1-2; abundance: -; v_gene: TRBV6-5; CDR3aa: CASSRQGLYGYTF; CDR3nt: TGTGCCAGCAGTCGACAGGGTTTATATGGCTACACCTTC
d_gene: -; j_gene: TRBJ1-1; abundance: -; v_gene: TRBV16; CDR3aa: CASSSKTLNTEAFF; CDR3nt: TGTGCCAGCAGCTCGAAGACACTGAACACTGAAGCTTTCTTT
d_gene: TRBD2; j_gene: TRBJ2-1; abundance: -; v_gene: TRBV4-1; CDR3aa: CASSQDPVSGIDNEQFF; CDR3nt: TGCGCCAGCAGCCAAGATCCGGTAAGCGGGATCGACAATGAGCAGTTCTTC
d_gene: TRBD1; j_gene: TRBJ2-2; abundance: -; v_gene: TRBV2; CDR3aa: CASSGTGVTGELFF; CDR3nt: TGTGCCAGCAGTGGGACAGGGGTAACCGGGGAGCTGTTTTTT
d_gene: -; j_gene: TRBJ2-1; abundance: -; v_gene: TRBV27; CDR3aa: CASSGYNEQFF; CDR3nt: TGTGCCAGCAGTGGGTACAATGAGCAGTTCTTC
d_gene: -; j_gene: TRBJ2-2; abundance: -; v_gene: TRBV11-2; CDR3aa: CASSLSRANTGELFF; CDR3nt: TGTGCCAGCAGCTTATCGCGGGCGAACACCGGGGAGCTGTTTTTT
d_gene: TRBD1; j_gene: TRBJ2-7; abundance: -; v_gene: TRBV6-5; CDR3aa: CASTPRQGAPYEQYF; CDR3nt: TGTGCCAGCACCCCCCGACAGGGGGCCCCCTACGAGCAGTACTTC
d_gene: TRBD1; j_gene: TRBJ2-5; abundance: -; v_gene: TRBV6-1; CDR3aa: CASSGQGWQETQYF; CDR3nt: TGTGCCAGCAGTGGACAGGGTTGGCAAGAGACCCAGTACTTC
d_gene: -; j_gene: TRBJ2-1; abundance: -; v_gene: TRBV5-1; CDR3aa: CASSPGGRNEQFF; CDR3nt: TGCGCCAGCAGCCCCGGAGGGCGTAATGAGCAGTTCTTC
d_gene: -; j_gene: TRBJ1-4; abundance: -; v_gene: TRBV28; CDR3aa: CASIGRVYEKLFF; CDR3nt: TGTGCCAGCATCGGCAGAGTTTATGAAAAACTGTTTTTT
d_gene: -; j_gene: TRBJ1-4; abundance: -; v_gene: TRBV21-1; CDR3aa: CASTSLCRDRVKKLFF; CDR3nt: TGTGCCAGCACCTCCCTGTGCCGGGACAGGGTCAAAAAACTGTTTTTT
d_gene: -; j_gene: TRBJ1-2; abundance: -; v_gene: TRBV19; CDR3aa: CASSTSQGRVYGYTF; CDR3nt: TGTGCCAGTAGTACCAGCCAGGGTCGTGTTTATGGCTACACCTTC
d_gene: -; j_gene: TRBJ2-7; abundance: -; v_gene: TRBV7-2; CDR3aa: CASSPGRNTVGEQYF; CDR3nt: TGTGCCAGCAGCCCTGGACGTAATACGGTTGGCGAGCAGTACTTC
d_gene: -; j_gene: TRBJ1-2; abundance: -; v_gene: TRBV29-1; CDR3aa: CSGGREGVGYTF; CDR3nt: TGCAGCGGGGGCCGCGAAGGAGTGGGCTACACCTTC
d_gene: -; j_gene: TRBJ2-2; abundance: -; v_gene: TRBV5-1; CDR3aa: CASNQLPRGTGELFF; CDR3nt: TGCGCCAGCAACCAACTACCGCGGGGCACCGGGGAGCTGTTTTTT
d_gene: TRBD2; j_gene: TRBJ2-2; abundance: -; v_gene: TRBV7-9; CDR3aa: CASSFLTSGSTGELFF; CDR3nt: TGTGCCAGCAGCTTCCTGACTAGCGGGAGCACCGGGGAGCTGTTTTTT